These 20 T cell receptor beta chains originate from one sample sequenced in a study of radiotherapy plus CTLA-4 blockade in lung cancer. Clones were sequenced by immunoSEQ multiplex PCR, and TCRdb holds only the in-frame ones, with some missing. The data show 75,000 or so clones, roughly 75% seen once. Sequences were derived from peripheral blood, sampled from a patient treated with radiotherapy plus ipilimumab. The receptors shown here come from a human donor with non-small cell lung cancer who had a complete response to radiotherapy plus ipilimumab.

V and J are TRBV30 and TRBJ2-3, with D unclear. Germline CDR1 and CDR2: GTSNPN and SVGIG (reference sequence). V was cut by 1 base and J by 6 bases, with 5 bases left in between. CDR3 length: 11 residues. In DNA form, the CDR3 reads TGTGCCTGGAGTGCAAGGGATACGCAGTATTTT. Translating gives CAWSARDTQYF.

The chain is built from TRBV30 and TRBJ1-6; the D gene is possibly TRBD1 (5 bases). Germline-derived CDR1 and CDR2 are GTSNPN and SVGIG (reference sequence). V shed 3 bases and J shed 0 bases, with 12 bases lying between them. The CDR3 totals 16 residues. Here the CDR3 DNA reads TGTGCCTGGAGCAGGGAGGGAGCCTCCTATAATTCACCCCTCCACTTT. Amino acid sequence: CAWSREGASYNSPLHF. Full variable domain (rest looked up from reference TRBV30 and TRBJ1-6): SQTIHQWPATLVQPVGSPLSLECTVEGTSNPNLYWYRQAAGRGLQLLFYSVGIGQISSEVPQNLSASRPQDRQFILSSKKLLLSDSGFYLCAWSREGASYNSPLHFGNGTRLTVT.

This chain links TRBV6-1 with TRBJ2-3, with 8 nucleotides matching TRBD1. This CDR3 has 15 residues. Germline V lookup: CDR1 MNHNS, CDR2 SASEGT. With V trimmed by 6 bases and J by 1 base, 6 bases remained unmatched. The CDR3 DNA is TGTGCCAGCAGGAAGGGGACAGGTCGCACAGATACGCAGTATTTT. Its protein product is CASRKGTGRTDTQYF.

The chain joins TRBV6-1 to TRBJ2-3; TRBD2 matches at 10 bases. From germline, CDR1 is MNHNS and CDR2 SASEGT. The CDR3 runs to 12 residues. Here the CDR3 reads CAISGGADTQYF. CDR3 sequence (DNA): TGTGCGATCAGCGGGGGGGCGGATACGCAGTATTTT.

This chain joins TRBV5-1 and TRBJ1-1, with D unclear. V lost 0 bases and J 4 bases, leaving 10 bases between the germline ends. Germline lookup yields CDR1 SGHRS and CDR2 YFSETQ. The CDR3 covers 14 residues. Here the CDR3 DNA reads TGCGCCAGCAGCTTGGCGGACCCGGGCACTGAAGCTTTCTTT. Protein: CASSLADPGTEAFF.

This chain uses TRBV19 with TRBJ2-2, with D maybe TRBD1 (6 bases). The CDR3 totals 17 residues. CDR1 and CDR2 from the germline V gene are LNHDA and SQIVND (reference sequence). V was clipped by 6 bases and J by 3 bases, with 20 bases between them. CDR3 DNA: TGTGCCAGTAGATCTAACAGGGTAGGCGCCGACACCGGGGAGCTGTTTTTT. Protein product: CASRSNRVGADTGELFF.

This clone is deemed medium-sized. The rearrangement joins TRBV7-2 to TRBJ2-3; 7 bases align to TRBD2. V shed 1 base, J shed 7 bases, and the junction held 5 bases outside the gene matches. The germline gives CDR1 SGHTA, CDR2 FQGNSA. The CDR3 contains 14 residues. The CDR3 spells CASSLGQGLNTQYF. Here the CDR3 DNA reads TGTGCCAGCAGCTTAGGGCAGGGACTAAATACGCAGTATTTT.

The chain uses TRBV7-2 and TRBJ1-2, with D hard to call. V lost 4 bases and J 8 bases, leaving 11 bases between the germline ends. The CDR3 is 12 amino acids. Per germline, CDR1 SGHTA and CDR2 FQGNSA. The CDR3: CASSSRNEGYTF. The CDR3 DNA reads as TGTGCCAGCAGCTCCCGGAACGAGGGCTACACCTTC.

The V gene is TRBV6-5, the J gene TRBJ2-5; D possibly matches TRBD1 or TRBD2 (7 bases each). Per germline, CDR1 MNHEY and CDR2 SVGAGI. Trimming left V 5 bases short and J 5 bases short, with 12 bases between. This CDR3 region has 13 residues. Written as DNA, the CDR3 is TGTGCCAGCAGTCGACAGGGAGGGGAGACCCAGTACTTC. This codes for CASSRQGGETQYF.

The chain carries TRBV14 and TRBJ2-7; 7 positions match TRBD1. V shed 4 bases, J shed 2 bases, and the junction held 8 bases outside the gene matches. The V gene's germline CDR1 is SGHDN and CDR2 FVKESK. The CDR3 has 15 amino acids. The CDR3 DNA reads TGTGCCAGCAGCCGAGCGGCCGGGACAGCCTACGAGCAGTACGTC. Protein product: CASSRAAGTAYEQYV.

The chain employs TRBV7-2 and TRBJ2-2, with 8 nucleotides matching TRBD1. The CDR3 spans 14 residues. Germline CDR1 reads SGHTA; CDR2 reads FQGNSA. The junction had 3 bases not matched to a gene; V was cut back by 5 bases and J by 4 bases. The CDR3 DNA sequence: TGTGCCAGCAGCCGAACAGGGGGCACCGGGGAGCTGTTTTTT. It encodes CASSRTGGTGELFF.

This clone was picked up a small number of times. This chain links TRBV13 with TRBJ1-1; D is unresolved. This CDR3 contains 16 residues. V shed 2 bases and J shed 1 base, with 14 bases lying between them. The germline V gene encodes CDR1 PRHDT and CDR2 FYEKMQ (reference sequence). CDR3 bases: TGTGCCAGCAGCTTAATCCCTACCAGTACGAACACTGAAGCTTTCTTT. Residues: CASSLIPTSTNTEAFF.

This clone was observed a few times. The V call is TRBV2, the J call TRBJ1-4; D remains ambiguous. Germline CDR1 SNHLY, CDR2 FYNNEI. V lost 7 bases, J lost 8 bases, and 26 bases lay in between. The CDR3 length is 17 residues. This CDR3 is CASTQPTGISPREKLFF. Written as DNA, the CDR3 is TGTGCCAGCACTCAACCTACGGGGATCAGTCCTAGGGAAAAACTGTTTTTT.

The rearrangement joins TRBV7-9 to TRBJ2-5, with D unresolved. With 5 bases removed from V and 5 bases from J, the gap between germline ends came to 18 bases. Germline assignment: CDR1 SEHNR and CDR2 FQNEAQ (reference sequence). CDR3 length equals 15 residues. For the CDR3, the DNA is TGTGCCAGCAGCCCACCCCTCCTCAGCCGGGAGACCCAGTACTTC. Translation gives CASSPPLLSRETQYF. Based on the CDR3 plus reference TRBV7-9 and TRBJ2-5, the full variable domain is DTGVSQNPRHKITKRGQNVTFRCDPISEHNRLYWYRQTLGQGPEFLTYFQNEAQLEKSRLLSDRFSAERPKGSFSTLEIQRTEQGDSAMYLCASSPPLLSRETQYFGPGTRLLVL.

The V gene is TRBV7-8, the J gene TRBJ1-1, with D possibly TRBD1 on 5 matching bases. Per the germline V gene, CDR1 is SGHVS and CDR2 is FQNEAQ. The CDR3 totals 14 residues. Trimming left V 3 bases short and J 5 bases short, with 13 bases between. The CDR3 DNA reads TGTGCCAGCAGCTTCAGAAGGGGTGATACTGAAGCTTTCTTT. Encoded protein: CASSFRRGDTEAFF.

The chain couples TRBV4-1 to TRBJ1-5; D unclear. This CDR3 is built from 13 residues. V was shortened by 1 base and J by 7 bases, with 8 bases between the two germline ends. Germline CDR1 is MGHRA and CDR2 is YSYEKL. The CDR3 loop is CASSQVDAQPQHF. CDR3 nucleotide sequence: TGCGCCAGCAGCCAAGTCGATGCGCAGCCCCAGCATTTT.

This clone was picked up a small number of times. The chain couples TRBV19 to TRBJ2-2, with 7 bases aligning to TRBD1. CDR1 is LNHDA and CDR2 is SQIVND in the germline V gene (reference sequence). V was clipped by 1 base and J by 4 bases; unmatched bases: 3. CDR3 length equals 15 residues. The CDR3 sequence: CASSIGGGVTGELFF. The CDR3 DNA reads TGTGCCAGTAGTATAGGAGGGGGCGTCACCGGGGAGCTGTTTTTT.

There are a few counts of this clone. The J gene is TRBJ2-7, the V gene TRBV6-5; possibly TRBD1 for D (6 bases). In germline, CDR1 is MNHEY, CDR2 SVGAGI. The length of the CDR3 is 13 residues. Between the trimmed V and J ends, which lost 6 bases and 2 bases, there was a span of 11 bases. The CDR3 sequence: CASSQGQTYEQYF. CDR3 bases: TGTGCCAGCAGCCAAGGACAGACCTACGAGCAGTACTTC.

The chain carries TRBV30 and TRBJ1-2; no definite D call. The CDR3 is 13 amino acids. CDR1 is GTSNPN and CDR2 is SVGIG in the germline V gene (reference sequence). Trimming cost V 2 bases and J 0 bases, with 7 bases left between them. CDR3 nucleotides: TGTGCCTGGAGTTTCAGAACTAACTATGGCTACACCTTC. Translating it yields CAWSFRTNYGYTF.

The rearrangement uses TRBV19 and TRBJ2-2; 11 nucleotides align to TRBD2. Germline loops: CDR1 LNHDA, CDR2 SQIVND (reference sequence). The CDR3 loop spans 16 amino acids. V trimming: 3 bases; J trimming: 7 bases; junction bases outside the gene matches: 7. This CDR3 reads CASSILAGGSGGELFF. CDR3 sequence (DNA): TGTGCCAGTAGTATTCTAGCGGGAGGAAGCGGCGGGGAGCTGTTTTTT. Full variable domain (outside the CDR3, taken from reference TRBV19 and TRBJ2-2): DGGITQSPKYLFRKEGQNVTLSCEQNLNHDAMYWYRQDPGQGLRLIYYSQIVNDFQKGDIAEGYSVSREKKESFPLTVTSAQKNPTAFYLCASSILAGGSGGELFFGEGSRLTVL.